The rows below give T cell receptor beta chains drawn from one sample of a study of cytomegalovirus exposure and HLA in healthy donors. Sequenced by immunoSEQ multiplex PCR; TCRdb stores in-frame clones only, minus some. The sample includes over 200,000 clones, about nine tenths of them seen just once. Sequenced input: PBMCs. The source of these receptors is a woman under 30 in good health and CMV-seropositive. CDR3s include the opening cysteine and the closing phenylalanine or tryptophan. The order of the fields is D gene, clone size, J gene, V gene, CDR3 protein, CDR3 DNA. The D gene is left open where the match is weak. Clone size is given for some rows only: seen once, a few or many times, or a class if the clone is expanded.

TRBD1,NA,TRBJ2-2,TRBV25-1,CASSGTGRGGELFF,TGTGCCAGCAGTGGGACAGGGAGAGGCGGGGAGCTGTTTTTT
NA,once,TRBJ1-4,TRBV10-3,CAIASEEIGKLFF,TGTGCCATCGCCTCGGAGGAAATAGGAAAACTGTTTTTT
TRBD1,NA,TRBJ1-6,TRBV2,CASRSSPGQWPPLHF,TGTGCCAGCAGATCTTCCCCGGGACAGTGGCCACCCCTCCACTTT
TRBD2,NA,TRBJ2-3,TRBV7-9,CASSQSGRSPDTQYF,TGTGCCAGCAGCCAGAGCGGGAGGTCCCCAGATACGCAGTATTTT
TRBD1,NA,TRBJ2-1,TRBV5-8,CASSYRGPGLRDEQFF,TGTGCCAGCAGCTACAGGGGGCCCGGACTGCGGGATGAGCAGTTCTTC
NA,once,TRBJ1-1,TRBV7-8,CASSLRGYAFF,TGTGCCAGCAGCTTACGAGGGTACGCTTTCTTT
NA,NA,TRBJ1-1,TRBV27,CASSLYKWEGGNTEAFF,TGTGCCAGCAGTTTGTATAAGTGGGAGGGGGGGAACACTGAAGCTTTCTTT
TRBD2,NA,TRBJ2-1,TRBV5-1,CASSLRGGPRYNEQFF,TGCGCCAGCAGCTTGCGCGGGGGACCCCGGTACAATGAGCAGTTCTTC
NA,many,TRBJ1-5,TRBV6-5,CASSRTENQPQHF,TGTGCCAGCAGTAGGACAGAAAATCAGCCCCAGCATTTT
TRBD1,NA,TRBJ1-1,TRBV4-1,CASSHRQGAGNTEAFF,TGCGCCAGCAGCCACAGACAGGGCGCGGGGAACACTGAAGCTTTCTTT
NA,NA,TRBJ2-3,TRBV5-1,CASSYLVGHTDTQYF,TGCGCCAGCAGCTACCTGGTGGGGCACACAGATACGCAGTATTTT
NA,few,TRBJ1-5,TRBV6-5,CASRANGDNQPQHF,TGTGCCAGCAGAGCGAATGGAGACAATCAGCCCCAGCATTTT
TRBD1,NA,TRBJ1-3,TRBV7-6,CASSLTGGRSGNTIYF,TGTGCCAGCAGCTTAACAGGGGGCAGATCTGGAAACACCATATATTTT
TRBD1,NA,TRBJ2-3,TRBV6-5,CASRATGGTDTQYF,TGTGCCAGCAGGGCGACAGGGGGGACAGATACGCAGTATTTT
NA,once,TRBJ2-3,TRBV5-1,CASSLVAGNRADTQYF,TGCGCCAGCAGCTTGGTGGCAGGGAATAGGGCAGATACGCAGTATTTT
NA,NA,TRBJ2-1,TRBV11-1,CASSLAGGSYNEQFF,TGTGCCAGCAGCTTAGCGGGAGGCTCCTACAATGAGCAGTTCTTC
NA,NA,TRBJ1-1,TRBV27,CASSAPRGGRGTEAFF,TGTGCCAGCAGTGCCCCGAGGGGGGGGCGCGGAACTGAAGCTTTCTTT